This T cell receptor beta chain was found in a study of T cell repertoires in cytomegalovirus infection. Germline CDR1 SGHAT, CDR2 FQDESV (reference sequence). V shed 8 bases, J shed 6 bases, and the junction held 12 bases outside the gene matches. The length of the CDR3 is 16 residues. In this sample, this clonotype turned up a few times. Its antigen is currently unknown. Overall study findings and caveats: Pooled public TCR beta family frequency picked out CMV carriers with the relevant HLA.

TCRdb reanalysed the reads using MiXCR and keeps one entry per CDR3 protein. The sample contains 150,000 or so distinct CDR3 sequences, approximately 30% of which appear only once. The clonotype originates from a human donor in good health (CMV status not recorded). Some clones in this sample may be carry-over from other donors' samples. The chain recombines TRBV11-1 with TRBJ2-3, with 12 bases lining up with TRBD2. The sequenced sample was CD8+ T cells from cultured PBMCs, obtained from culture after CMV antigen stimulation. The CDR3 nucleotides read TGTGCCAGCTCACCTAGGACTAGCGGGGACTATGATACGCAGTATTTT. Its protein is CASSPRTSGDYDTQYF.